These T cell receptor beta chains were read from a single sample in a study of T cells in Graves' hyperthyroidism and ophthalmopathy. TCRdb recomputed calls from the multiplex PCR reads with MiXCR, one row per CDR3 protein. The table records approximately 600,000 distinct CDR3 sequences, about 16% of them present only once. The sequencing input was blood. Source of these receptors: a woman younger than 45 with Graves' hyperthyroidism. The CDR3 runs from the conserved cysteine through the conserved F or W. D genes are given only for firm matches. Clone size is shown for a subset of rows, as once, few, many or a class of expanded clone.

V gene	D gene	clone size	J gene	CDR3 protein	CDR3 DNA
TRBV12-3/TRBV12-4	NA	NA	TRBJ2-1	CASKATQGGPYNEQFF	TGTGCCAGCAAAGCTACCCAGGGGGGTCCCTACAATGAGCAGTTCTTC
TRBV2	TRBD2	many	TRBJ2-7	CASSEALPSGRPSYEQYF	TGTGCCAGCAGTGAAGCGCTTCCTAGCGGGAGACCCTCCTACGAGCAGTACTTC
TRBV13	NA	few	TRBJ2-5	CASSLYGTQYF	TGTGCCAGCAGCTTATATGGGACCCAGTACTTC
TRBV7-6	TRBD1	many	TRBJ2-1	CASSSPGQGAHEQFF	TGTGCCAGCAGCTCACCGGGACAGGGGGCCCATGAGCAGTTCTTC
TRBV18	TRBD1	NA	TRBJ2-7	CASSRDRNEQYF	TGTGCCAGCTCCCGGGACAGAAACGAGCAGTACTTC
TRBV4-1	NA	NA	TRBJ1-1	CASSLSRAGTEAFF	TGCGCCAGCAGCCTAAGCAGGGCGGGGACTGAAGCTTTCTTT
TRBV20-1	NA	many	TRBJ2-3	CSASKGEGSTDTQYF	TGCAGTGCTAGCAAGGGGGAGGGGTCAACAGATACGCAGTATTTT
TRBV5-6	TRBD2	NA	TRBJ2-5	CASSSGLAVKETQYF	TGTGCCAGCAGCTCGGGACTAGCGGTAAAAGAGACCCAGTACTTC
TRBV2	NA	many	TRBJ2-3	CASTRENTDTQYF	TGTGCCAGTACCCGGGAGAACACAGATACGCAGTATTTT
TRBV2	TRBD1	many	TRBJ1-5	CASRKQGSSNQPQHF	TGTGCCAGCAGAAAACAGGGGAGCAGCAATCAGCCCCAGCATTTT
TRBV5-5	TRBD1	few	TRBJ1-5	CASSLAYRGGNQPQHF	TGTGCCAGCAGCTTAGCCTACAGGGGCGGCAATCAGCCCCAGCATTTT
TRBV6-1	NA	few	TRBJ1-2	CASSSQRARNYGYTF	TGTGCCAGCAGTTCGCAGAGAGCCAGAAACTATGGCTACACCTTC
TRBV20-1	NA	few	TRBJ1-6	CSARPGANSPLHF	TGCAGTGCCAGACCCGGGGCCAATTCACCCCTCCACTTT
TRBV7-2	TRBD2	many	TRBJ2-1	CASSLAASGSEEQFF	TGTGCCAGCAGCTTAGCGGCTAGCGGGAGCGAAGAGCAGTTCTTC
TRBV27	NA	many	TRBJ1-6	CASSLLGDNSPLHF	TGTGCCAGCAGTTTATTGGGGGACAATTCACCCCTCCACTTT
TRBV6-1	TRBD1	NA	TRBJ2-3	CASILIDRGLTDTQYF	TGTGCCAGCATTCTAATCGACAGGGGACTCACAGATACGCAGTATTTT
TRBV12-3/TRBV12-4	NA	many	TRBJ2-2	CASRDRGELFF	TGTGCCAGCAGGGACCGCGGGGAGCTGTTTTTT
TRBV15	NA	few	TRBJ2-1	CATSRGGSGNEQFF	TGTGCCACCAGCCGCGGTGGGTCGGGGAATGAGCAGTTCTTC
TRBV30	NA	NA	TRBJ1-5	CAWSGDMCNQPQHF	TGTGCCTGGAGTGGGGACATGTGCAATCAGCCCCAGCATTTT
TRBV6-1	NA	many	TRBJ2-1	CASSGQLKPHEQFF	TGTGCCAGCAGTGGACAGCTTAAACCCCATGAGCAGTTCTTC
TRBV6-5	NA	many	TRBJ2-3	CASSYPGQPSTDTQYF	TGTGCCAGCAGTTACCCGGGACAACCTAGCACAGATACGCAGTATTTT
TRBV6-2/TRBV6-3	NA	many	TRBJ2-2	CASLWGRRSGNTGELFF	TGTGCCAGCCTCTGGGGAAGACGTAGCGGGAACACCGGGGAGCTGTTTTTT
TRBV5-6	NA	few	TRBJ2-2	CASRAQGGANTGELFF	TGTGCCAGCAGGGCCCAAGGAGGGGCGAACACCGGGGAGCTGTTTTTT
TRBV12-3/TRBV12-4	NA	many	TRBJ1-1	CASSPPIGGPAFF	TGTGCCAGCAGCCCACCCATCGGGGGGCCGGCTTTCTTT
TRBV2	TRBD2	many	TRBJ2-7	CASRPGLAETYEQYF	TGTGCCAGCAGGCCGGGACTAGCGGAGACCTACGAGCAGTACTTC
TRBV2	TRBD1	many	TRBJ1-2	CASSGDRIGGYTF	TGTGCCAGCAGTGGGGACAGGATAGGTGGCTACACCTTC
TRBV19	NA	many	TRBJ2-3	CASSRPPPEDTQYF	TGTGCCAGTAGTCGGCCACCGCCGGAAGATACGCAGTATTTT
TRBV2	TRBD2	many	TRBJ2-1	CASRFTSGRGNEQFF	TGTGCCAGCAGATTCACTAGCGGGAGAGGGAATGAGCAGTTCTTC
TRBV4-1	TRBD2	NA	TRBJ2-5	CASSTLAGVLETQYF	TGCGCCAGCAGCACACTAGCGGGAGTGTTAGAGACCCAGTACTTC
TRBV6-1	NA	NA	TRBJ1-5	CASSIQGRGQPQHF	TGTGCCAGCAGTATACAGGGACGAGGGCAGCCCCAGCATTTT
TRBV28	TRBD2	many	TRBJ2-3	CASSLRETDTQYF	TGTGCCAGCAGTTTGCGGGAGACAGATACGCAGTATTTT
TRBV7-2	TRBD1	NA	TRBJ1-4	CASRDRGRDEKLFF	TGTGCCAGCAGGGACAGGGGGCGTGATGAAAAACTGTTTTTT
TRBV7-2	NA	many	TRBJ2-7	CASSFVDSSYEQYF	TGTGCCAGCAGCTTTGTGGACAGCTCCTACGAGCAGTACTTC
TRBV9	TRBD1	many	TRBJ2-3	CASSDGQGGADTQYF	TGTGCCAGCAGCGACGGACAGGGGGGCGCAGATACGCAGTATTTT
TRBV28	TRBD2	many	TRBJ2-3	CASSKRGSDTQYF	TGTGCCAGCAGCAAGCGGGGATCAGATACGCAGTATTTT
TRBV5-1	NA	few	TRBJ2-7	CASSLEGLGGEQYF	TGCGCCAGCAGCTTGGAAGGCCTAGGAGGCGAGCAGTACTTC
TRBV5-6	TRBD2	few	TRBJ2-1	CASSSYPGLVNEQFF	TGTGCCAGCAGCTCCTACCCGGGACTAGTGAATGAGCAGTTCTTC
TRBV6-6	TRBD1	NA	TRBJ2-2	CASSYSHRGQNTGELFF	TGTGCCAGCAGTTACTCACACAGGGGACAGAACACCGGGGAGCTGTTTTTT
TRBV2	NA	many	TRBJ2-5	CASIGGETQYF	TGTGCCAGCATAGGGGGGGAGACCCAGTACTTC
TRBV20-1	NA	many	TRBJ2-7	CSAGRSGGYEQYF	TGCAGTGCTGGAAGAAGTGGCGGCTACGAGCAGTACTTC
TRBV5-1	NA	few	TRBJ1-4	CASTNEGSTNEKLFF	TGCGCCAGCACCAACGAGGGTTCGACTAATGAAAAACTGTTTTTT
TRBV27	TRBD1	few	TRBJ1-6	CASSFDRTGSRSPLHF	TGTGCCAGCAGTTTCGATCGGACAGGGTCTCGATCACCCCTCCACTTT
TRBV19	NA	few	TRBJ1-2	CASSPYRDGYTF	TGTGCCAGTAGTCCTTACAGGGACGGCTACACCTTC
TRBV2	NA	few	TRBJ2-1	CASRDGQNNNEQFF	TGTGCCAGCAGGGATGGACAGAATAACAATGAGCAGTTCTTC
TRBV7-2	NA	NA	TRBJ1-1	CAGSLLAGQNTEAFF	TGTGCCGGCAGCTTACTGGCAGGCCAGAACACTGAAGCTTTCTTT
TRBV13	NA	NA	TRBJ2-7	CASSLGYRSYEQYF	TGTGCCAGCAGCTTAGGCTACAGAAGCTACGAGCAGTACTTC
TRBV3-1	NA	many	TRBJ2-1	CASSQLDTGNEQFF	TGTGCCAGCAGCCAATTAGATACGGGTAATGAGCAGTTCTTC
TRBV20-1	NA	NA	TRBJ1-2	CSVDNMGGYTF	TGCAGTGTAGACAATATGGGAGGCTACACCTTC
TRBV27	TRBD1	many	TRBJ2-7	CASSRTTGRPYEQYF	TGTGCCAGCAGCCGCACGACAGGGCGCCCCTACGAGCAGTACTTC
TRBV7-3	TRBD1	NA	TRBJ2-2	CASSRQGAAAGELFF	TGTGCCAGCAGCCGACAGGGAGCGGCTGCCGGGGAGCTGTTTTTT
TRBV6-5	NA	NA	TRBJ2-7	CASSYSGQGYHEQYF	TGTGCCAGCAGTTACTCGGGCCAGGGATACCACGAGCAGTACTTC
TRBV28	NA	many	TRBJ2-7	CASREGYEQYF	TGTGCCAGCAGGGAGGGCTACGAGCAGTACTTC
TRBV30	NA	NA	TRBJ2-7	CAWSVLHITYEQYF	TGTGCCTGGAGTGTCCTTCATATCACCTACGAGCAGTACTTC
TRBV11-2	NA	many	TRBJ2-2	CASTARRTNTGELFF	TGTGCCAGCACTGCGAGACGCACGAACACCGGGGAGCTGTTTTTT
TRBV6-2/TRBV6-3	NA	NA	TRBJ1-1	CASSYTRSTEAFF	TGTGCCAGCAGTTACACCCGGTCCACTGAAGCTTTCTTT
TRBV12-3/TRBV12-4	NA	many	TRBJ2-7	CASSLVQGSEQYF	TGTGCCAGCAGTTTAGTGCAGGGCTCCGAGCAGTACTTC
TRBV7-9	NA	NA	TRBJ2-7	CASSAAGSYEQYF	TGTGCCAGCAGCGCAGCGGGCTCCTACGAGCAGTACTTC
TRBV5-8	NA	many	TRBJ2-1	CASSLFAGDEQFF	TGTGCCAGCAGCTTGTTTGCGGGTGATGAGCAGTTCTTC
TRBV30	NA	many	TRBJ2-4	CAWDNLKNIQYF	TGTGCCTGGGACAACCTCAAAAACATTCAGTACTTC